The rows below give T cell receptor beta chains drawn from one sample of a study of blood T cell repertoires in COVID-19. Sequenced by immunoSEQ multiplex PCR; TCRdb stores in-frame clones only, minus some. The sample shows approximately 240,000 clones, roughly 80% of them seen only once. Input material: peripheral blood. Source of these receptors: a woman of 80 years or more with active or convalescent COVID-19. The CDR3 runs from the conserved cysteine through the conserved F or W. D genes are given only for firm matches. Clone size is not always given. Where it is, it says once, few, many or a class for expanded clones.

>-|once|TRBJ1-2|TRBV28
CASTAGGGYNYGYTF
TGTGCCTCGACCGCTGGGGGGGGCTATAACTATGGCTACACCTTC
>TRBD2|-|TRBJ2-1|TRBV9
CASSVRPAGTHNEQFF
TGTGCCAGCAGCGTACGACCAGCGGGAACACACAATGAGCAGTTCTTC
>-|-|TRBJ1-1|TRBV2
CASSLARVEAFF
TGTGCCAGCAGTCTGGCCAGGGTTGAAGCTTTCTTT
>TRBD2|-|TRBJ2-7|TRBV5-4
CASSQGLAGGGFAEQYF
TGTGCCAGCAGCCAAGGACTAGCGGGAGGGGGATTCGCCGAGCAGTACTTC
>TRBD2|-|TRBJ2-5|TRBV10-2
CASKRGGRETQYF
TGCGCCAGCAAGCGGGGGGGCCGAGAGACCCAGTACTTC
>TRBD1|-|TRBJ2-7|TRBV7-2
CASSHRGLGEQYF
TGTGCCAGCAGCCACAGGGGGCTGGGGGAGCAGTACTTC
>-|-|TRBJ1-4|TRBV25-1
CASSDITGGEKLFF
TGTGCCAGCAGTGATATCACAGGTGGAGAAAAACTGTTTTTT
>TRBD2|-|TRBJ2-4|TRBV2
CASSTTSGIAKNIQYF
TGTGCCAGCAGTACGACTAGCGGAATAGCCAAAAACATTCAGTACTTC
>-|-|TRBJ1-1|TRBV27
CASSLAVVNTEAFF
TGTGCCAGCAGTTTAGCGGTTGTGAACACTGAAGCTTTCTTT
>TRBD1|-|TRBJ1-2|TRBV5-1
CASSLEGTGFSFYGYTF
TGCGCCAGCAGCTTGGAAGGGACAGGATTCTCCTTCTATGGCTACACCTTC
>TRBD1|-|TRBJ1-3|TRBV2
CASSPRRTGLSGNTIYF
TGTGCCAGCAGTCCGCGGAGGACAGGTCTCTCTGGAAACACCATATATTTT
>-|-|TRBJ2-7|TRBV10-2
CASSEGRKHTEEQYF
TGCGCCAGCAGTGAGGGGAGGAAACATACGGAAGAGCAGTACTTC
>-|-|TRBJ1-2|TRBV25-1
CASSVGGLYGYTF
TGTGCCAGTTCTGTAGGGGGTCTCTATGGCTACACCTTC
>TRBD1|-|TRBJ1-2|TRBV9
CASSDPLTGTSYGYTF
TGTGCCAGCAGCGACCCGTTGACAGGGACAAGTTATGGCTACACCTTC
>TRBD1|few|TRBJ2-1|TRBV10-1
CASSEHLTGGEQFF
TGCGCCAGCAGTGAGCACCTAACAGGGGGTGAGCAGTTCTTC
>-|few|TRBJ1-5|TRBV25-1
CASSESSVLNQPQHF
TGTGCCAGCAGTGAATCGAGTGTTTTAAATCAGCCCCAGCATTTT
>TRBD1|-|TRBJ1-5|TRBV27
CASSRGQGGRPQHF
TGTGCCAGCAGCCGGGGACAGGGTGGTCGGCCCCAGCATTTT
>-|-|TRBJ2-7|TRBV30
CAWSVGIRGSYEQYF
TGTGCCTGGAGTGTTGGAATTCGCGGATCCTACGAGCAGTACTTC
>TRBD1|-|TRBJ2-7|TRBV25-1
CASSGRDRSYEQYF
TGTGCCAGCAGTGGTCGGGACAGGTCCTACGAGCAGTACTTC
>TRBD1|-|TRBJ2-2|TRBV2
CASSETGSNGELFF
TGTGCCAGCTCAGAGACAGGGAGCAACGGGGAGCTGTTTTTT
>-|-|TRBJ1-4|TRBV7-9
CASRGGDNEKLFF
TGTGCCAGCCGCGGGGGCGATAATGAAAAACTGTTTTTT
>-|few|TRBJ2-2|TRBV5-1
CASTLGASHTGELFF
TGCGCCAGTACCTTAGGGGCCAGTCACACCGGGGAGCTGTTTTTT
>TRBD1|-|TRBJ2-1|TRBV3-1/TRBV3-2
CASSQGQGYNEQFF
TGTGCCAGCAGCCAAGGACAGGGCTACAATGAGCAGTTCTTC
>-|-|TRBJ2-1|TRBV6-5
CASLRGARNEQFF
TGTGCCAGTCTTCGGGGGGCGCGCAATGAGCAGTTCTTC
>-|-|TRBJ2-1|TRBV3-1/TRBV3-2
CASSQDERSYNEQFF
TGTGCCAGCAGCCAAGATGAGAGGTCCTACAATGAGCAGTTCTTC
>TRBD2|-|TRBJ2-1|TRBV7-2
CASSQAGGDYNEQFF
TGTGCCAGCAGCCAGGCGGGAGGTGACTACAATGAGCAGTTCTTC
>TRBD1|-|TRBJ1-3|TRBV9
CASSGGDRFSGNTIYF
TGTGCCAGCAGCGGGGGGGACAGGTTCTCTGGAAACACCATATATTTT
>-|-|TRBJ1-1|TRBV2
CASRQGWGIF
TGTGCCAGCAGACAGGGTTGGGGGATCTTT
>-|-|TRBJ1-5|TRBV20-1
CSASRSQPQHF
TGCAGTGCTAGCCGTTCTCAGCCCCAGCATTTT
>TRBD1|-|TRBJ2-7|TRBV3-1/TRBV3-2
CASSPTGDLSYEQYF
TGTGCCAGCAGCCCTACAGGGGACCTCTCCTACGAGCAGTACTTC
>-|-|TRBJ1-2|TRBV5-4
CASSSDSNYGYTF
TGTGCCAGCAGCTCTGACAGTAACTATGGCTACACCTTC
>TRBD1|-|TRBJ2-1|TRBV6-2/TRBV6-3
CASNPRDRFDNEQFF
TGTGCCAGCAACCCCCGGGACAGGTTCGACAATGAGCAGTTCTTC
>-|-|TRBJ2-5|TRBV7-6
CASSPLGGSETQYF
TGTGCCAGCAGCCCTCTCGGCGGGTCAGAGACCCAGTACTTC
>TRBD1|-|TRBJ1-1|TRBV24-1
CATSDPPIRQGLMNTEAFF
TGTGCCACCAGTGACCCCCCTATTAGACAGGGCCTTATGAACACTGAAGCTTTCTTT
>-|-|TRBJ2-7|TRBV24-1
CATQGQQTYEQYF
TGTGCCACCCAAGGACAGCAAACCTACGAGCAGTACTTC